What follows are 3 T cell receptor beta chains derived from one specimen sequenced in a study of blood T cell repertoires in COVID-19. Only in-frame clones appear in the TCRdb table, and some are missing; sequencing was by immunoSEQ multiplex PCR. Seen here are about 280,000 clones, around 85% observed once, and the top ten hold around 5.5%. Source material: peripheral blood. The receptors stem from a man between 50 and 59 years old with active or convalescent COVID-19.

The chain recombines TRBV4-3 with TRBJ2-2; 8 positions match TRBD2. Germline V CDR1 and CDR2: LGHNA, YSLEER. Germline trimming cut 0 bases from V and 4 bases from J; bases unmatched to any gene: 7. The CDR3 runs to 17 residues. The DNA for the CDR3 is TGCGCCAGCAGCCAAGATCTGGCTAGCGGGTCCACCGGGGAGCTGTTTTTT. It codes for CASSQDLASGSTGELFF.

The rearrangement joins TRBV2 to TRBJ2-1, with D perhaps TRBD2 (6 bases). The V end was cut by 3 bases, the J end by 10 bases, with 10 bases between. The germline V gene has CDR1 SNHLY and CDR2 FYNNEI. The CDR3 contains 12 residues. The CDR3 region has the DNA TGTGCCAGCAGTGAGGTGGCGGGAGAGCAGTTCTTC. Its translation is CASSEVAGEQFF.

This clone was observed at least ten times. The chain carries TRBV27 and TRBJ1-5; D remains ambiguous. There are 13 residues in the CDR3. Trimming shortened V by 5 bases and J by 2 bases, and 7 bases separated the two germline ends. Germline V gene sequence: CDR1 MNHEY, CDR2 SMNVEV (reference sequence). The CDR3 is CASSPRGNQPQHF. Written as DNA, the CDR3 is TGTGCCAGCAGTCCCCGGGGCAATCAGCCCCAGCATTTT.